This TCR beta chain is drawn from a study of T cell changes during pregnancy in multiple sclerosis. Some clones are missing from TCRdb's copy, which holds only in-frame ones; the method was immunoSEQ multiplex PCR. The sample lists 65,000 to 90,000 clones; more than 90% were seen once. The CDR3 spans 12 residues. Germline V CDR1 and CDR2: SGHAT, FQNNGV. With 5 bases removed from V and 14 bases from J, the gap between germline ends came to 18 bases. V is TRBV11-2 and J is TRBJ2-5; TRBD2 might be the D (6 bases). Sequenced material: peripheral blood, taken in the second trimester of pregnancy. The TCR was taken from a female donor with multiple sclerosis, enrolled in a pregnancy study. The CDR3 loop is CASSPGGTQFYF. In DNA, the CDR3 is TGTGCCAGCAGCCCGGGCGGGACTCAATTCTACTTC.